This T cell receptor beta chain was sequenced during a study of T-cell memory formation after mild COVID-19. Germline CDR1 reads KGHSH; CDR2 reads LQKENI. The CDR3 has 15 amino acids. The V and J ends lost 6 bases and 0 bases, in that order; junction bases with no gene match: 6. Constant-segment-primed 5'RACE gave TCR alpha and TCR beta cDNA libraries with sample barcodes and UMIs. Each CDR3 protein gets one entry after TCRdb re-called the 5' RACE reads with MiXCR. Here the sample spans 450,000 to 650,000 distinct CDR3 sequences, around 21% being singletons. This clonotype was counted only a few times.

This sequence was found in an adult woman who had mild COVID-19 (a few samples of this study predate the infection). Cell type and time point are not known. This chain joins TRBV18 and TRBJ2-3; the match to TRBD2 covers 7 bases. Specimen: PBMCs or a T cell subset sorted from them (not recorded which). CDR3 residues: CASSQNGGSTDTQYF. Written as DNA, the CDR3 is TGTGCCAGCTCGCAGAACGGGGGGAGCACAGATACGCAGTATTTT. Based on the CDR3 plus reference TRBV18 and TRBJ2-3, the full variable domain is NAGVMQNPRHLVRRRGQEARLRCSPMKGHSHVYWYRQLPEEGLKFMVYLQKENIIDESGMPKERFSAEFPKEGPSILRIQQVVRGDSAAYFCASSQNGGSTDTQYFGPGTRLTVL.